What follows are 15 T cell receptor beta chains derived from one specimen sequenced in a study of STAT3 mutations in large granular lymphocyte leukemia. Assay: immunoSEQ multiplex PCR; the TCRdb copy retains only in-frame clones and omits some. Here the sample spans approximately 17,000 clones, roughly 86% being singletons. These receptors' targets are unknown. Notes on the study in general: Every T-LGLL patient had at least one immunodominant TCRbeta clonotype.

The sample comprised peripheral blood mononuclear cells. The source is a man aged 45-60 years with T-cell large granular lymphocyte leukemia. Some clones in this sample may be carry-over from other donors' samples.

The chain combines TRBV11-3 with TRBJ2-1; 8 bases fit TRBD2. The ends lost 3 bases at V and 5 bases at J; junction bases unmatched: 3. The CDR3 extends over 14 amino acids. Germline assignment: CDR1 SGHNT and CDR2 YENEEA. As DNA, the CDR3 is TGTGCCAGCAGCTTCAGCGGGGGAGACAATGAGCAGTTCTTC. Amino acid sequence: CASSFSGGDNEQFF.

The chain links TRBV7-9 to TRBJ2-4; D gene unclear. From germline, CDR1 is SEHNR and CDR2 FQNEAQ (reference sequence). The V end was cut by 1 base, the J end by 9 bases, with 7 bases between. The CDR3 totals 12 residues. The DNA of the CDR3 is TGTGCCAGCAGCTTAGAACAAGGCATTCAGTACTTC. This encodes CASSLEQGIQYF.

The rearrangement uses TRBV6-1 and TRBJ2-1; maybe TRBD1 (5 bases). The CDR3 runs 13 residues. Trimming removed 4 bases at V and 3 bases at J, with 7 bases between. CDR1 is MNHNS and CDR2 is SASEGT in the germline V gene. The DNA for the CDR3 is TGTGCCAGCAGTGTCCAGGGCTACAATGAGCAGTTCTTC. Protein product: CASSVQGYNEQFF.

The chain recombines TRBV7-2 with TRBJ1-5, with D possibly being TRBD1 (6 bases). From germline, CDR1 is SGHTA and CDR2 FQGNSA. V lost 5 bases to trimming and J lost 3 bases, with 11 bases between them. The CDR3 runs 14 residues. CDR3: CASSGGGANQPQHF. CDR3 coding DNA: TGTGCCAGCAGCGGAGGGGGTGCCAATCAGCCCCAGCATTTT.

The chain has TRBV14 and TRBJ2-1; D remains unclear. The CDR3 consists of 12 residues. Germline V gene lookup returns CDR1 SGHDN and CDR2 FVKESK. Trimming took off 1 base at V and 9 bases at J, with 7 bases between the two ends. The CDR3 is CASSQGRPEQFF. CDR3 bases: TGTGCCAGCAGCCAAGGCCGGCCTGAGCAGTTCTTC.

The chain is built from TRBV28 and TRBJ1-2; TRBD1 matches 9 bases. The CDR3 spans 12 residues. J was trimmed by 8 bases and V by 9 bases; bases with no gene match: 7. Germline loops: CDR1 MDHEN, CDR2 SYDVKM. Here the CDR3 DNA reads TGTGCCAGTCTTACAGGGGGCGAGGGCTACACCTTC. It specifies CASLTGGEGYTF.

The chain joins TRBV7-9 to TRBJ1-4, with 9 bases aligning to TRBD1. Unmatched junction bases numbered 13, after V lost 5 bases and J lost 12 bases. This CDR3 contains 15 residues. CDR1 and CDR2 (germline): SEHNR, FQNEAQ (reference sequence). The DNA of the CDR3 is TGTGCCAGCAGCCGTGGACAGGGGAGTTTGATGGAACTGTTTTTT. Translated, it gives CASSRGQGSLMELFF. Looking up the rest from reference TRBV7-9 and TRBJ1-4 gives the full variable domain: DTGVSQNPRHKITKRGQNVTFRCDPISEHNRLYWYRQTLGQGPEFLTYFQNEAQLEKSRLLSDRFSAERPKGSFSTLEIQRTEQGDSAMYLCASSRGQGSLMELFFGSGTQLSVL.

V is TRBV27 and J is TRBJ2-3; 8 bases align to TRBD2. V gave up 5 bases and J gave up 5 bases; unmatched junction bases: 9. Germline lookup yields CDR1 MNHEY and CDR2 SMNVEV (reference sequence). This CDR3 spans 15 amino acids. The CDR3 sequence: CASSRRGAIGDTQYF. The DNA for the CDR3 is TGTGCCAGCAGTCGGCGGGGGGCAATAGGAGATACGCAGTATTTT.

This clone is a singleton in its sample. The rearrangement links TRBV25-1 to TRBJ2-7, with a weak D call TRBD1 (6 bases). Looked up from germline, CDR1 is MGHDK and CDR2 is SYGVNS. Trimming cost V 10 bases and J 0 bases, with 13 bases left between them. This CDR3 is built from 13 residues. The DNA of the CDR3 is TGTGCCATCTCCAAAGGGGGCTCCTACGAGCAGTACTTC. This codes for CAISKGGSYEQYF.

The gene calls are TRBV12-5 and TRBJ2-1; TRBD2 matches at 13 bases. Germline V gene sequence: CDR1 LGHNT, CDR2 FRNRAP. The CDR3 totals 15 residues. J gave up 7 bases and V 5 bases, and 5 bases lay outside the gene matches. DNA of the CDR3: TGTGCTAGTGGTGGGGGACTAGCGGGATGGAATGAGCAGTTCTTC. This encodes CASGGGLAGWNEQFF.

The rearrangement uses TRBV6-5 and TRBJ1-4; 9 bases align to TRBD1. CDR3 length: 14 amino acids. The junction had 8 bases not matched to a gene; V was cut back by 7 bases and J by 8 bases. The germline gives CDR1 MNHEY, CDR2 SVGAGI. CDR3 DNA: TGTGCCAGCACCAGAGGGACAGGGCTAGAAAAACTGTTTTTT. Translating it yields CASTRGTGLEKLFF.

This rearrangement joins TRBV5-6 to TRBJ2-3, with 8 bases matching TRBD1. Germline V gene sequence: CDR1 SGHDT, CDR2 YYEEEE. V lost 8 bases to trimming and J lost 9 bases; unmatched junction nucleotides: 17. CDR3 size: 15 residues. The CDR3 reads CASSFRDRGFFTQYF. CDR3 DNA sequence: TGTGCCAGTAGTTTCCGAGACAGGGGTTTTTTCACGCAGTATTTT.

The chain combines TRBV19 with TRBJ2-7; possibly TRBD1 or TRBD2 for D (6 bases each). V lost 3 bases and J lost 1, with 10 bases in between. Germline CDR1 and CDR2: LNHDA and SQIVND (reference sequence). The CDR3 totals 14 residues. The CDR3 reads CASSIGGKSYEQYF. The CDR3 DNA follows: TGTGCCAGTAGTATCGGGGGCAAATCCTACGAGCAGTACTTC.

The chain joins TRBV9 to TRBJ2-7, with a weak D call TRBD1 (6 bases). Germline CDR1 SGDLS, CDR2 YYNGEE. V lost 3 bases to trimming and J lost 1 base, with 14 bases between them. The length of the CDR3 is 15 residues. CDR3 coding DNA: TGTGCCAGCAGCGCATCAGCCGACAGGTCCTACGAGCAGTACTTC. Its protein product is CASSASADRSYEQYF.

The chain links TRBV18 to TRBJ2-5; D gene unclear. Germline V CDR1 and CDR2: KGHSH, LQKENI. This CDR3 is built from 16 residues. V was cut by 6 bases and J by 5 bases, with 22 bases left in between. The CDR3 region has the DNA TGTGCCAGCTCCCCCACCGCAAAGGGTCTGGGCGAGACCCAGTACTTC. Residues: CASSPTAKGLGETQYF. Variable domain in full (rest from reference TRBV18 and TRBJ2-5): NAGVMQNPRHLVRRRGQEARLRCSPMKGHSHVYWYRQLPEEGLKFMVYLQKENIIDESGMPKERFSAEFPKEGPSILRIQQVVRGDSAAYFCASSPTAKGLGETQYFGPGTRLLVL.